These 20 T cell receptor beta chains came from one sample sequenced in a study of blood T cell repertoires in COVID-19. Here immunoSEQ multiplex PCR was the method, and the copy in TCRdb shows in-frame clones only, minus some. The data hold 540,000 or so clones, with about 88% observed a single time. Sequenced input: peripheral blood. Source of these receptors: a woman aged 50 to 60 with COVID-19, enrolled during active disease.

J is TRBJ2-3 and V is TRBV7-2; weak D call: TRBD2 (5 bases). Per the germline V gene, CDR1 is SGHTA and CDR2 is FQGNSA. The V end was cut by 4 bases, the J end by 5 bases, with 16 bases between. This CDR3 spans 15 amino acids. The CDR3 nucleotides read TGTGCCAGCAGCTCAACGGGGATAACGGGAGATACGCAGTATTTT. Translated, it gives CASSSTGITGDTQYF.

The gene calls are TRBV6-5 and TRBJ2-7; 7 bases line up with TRBD1. This CDR3 spans 14 amino acids. The germline CDR1 and CDR2 sequences are MNHEY and SVGAGI. Trimming removed 7 bases from V and 2 bases from J; junction bases left unmatched: 8. The CDR3 loop reads CASTPDRATYEQYF. As DNA, the CDR3 is TGTGCCAGCACGCCAGACAGGGCAACCTACGAGCAGTACTTC.

The V gene is TRBV13, the J gene TRBJ1-1; no firm D call. Germline V CDR1 and CDR2: PRHDT, FYEKMQ (reference sequence). Deletions cut 8 bases from V and 2 bases from J, with 12 bases between. This CDR3 comprises 13 residues. CDR3 in amino acids: CASSAAENTEAFF. CDR3 DNA sequence: TGTGCCAGCTCCGCGGCGGAAAACACTGAAGCTTTCTTT.

The V and J genes are TRBV6-1 and TRBJ2-4; the D gene is possibly TRBD1 (5 bases). Germline V CDR1 and CDR2: MNHNS, SASEGT. The V end was cut by 2 bases, the J end by 15 bases, with 14 bases between. The CDR3 loop spans 12 amino acids. CDR3 region: CASSESQGCRYF. The CDR3 DNA follows: TGTGCCAGCAGTGAATCGCAGGGTTGCCGGTACTTC.

This chain links TRBV5-1 with TRBJ1-2, with 10 bases aligning to TRBD1. The germline V gene has CDR1 SGHRS and CDR2 YFSETQ. The CDR3 is 15 amino acids. J was trimmed by 8 bases and V by 4 bases; bases with no gene match: 11. Here the CDR3 reads CASSRTRDRGGGYTF. The CDR3 DNA is TGCGCCAGCAGCCGAACCCGGGACAGGGGTGGGGGCTACACCTTC.

This clone was seen more than once but under ten times. The V and J genes are TRBV7-9 and TRBJ1-2; D is possibly TRBD1 (6 bases). Germline V gene data show CDR1 as SEHNR and CDR2 as FQNEAQ (reference sequence). Trimming took off 5 bases at V and 5 bases at J, with 12 bases between the two ends. CDR3 length: 13 residues. The CDR3 DNA reads as TGTGCCAGCAGCACACAGGGAGAGTATGGCTACACCTTC. Its protein product is CASSTQGEYGYTF.

This chain links TRBV9 with TRBJ2-7; 11 bases are a match to TRBD2. J lost 3 bases, V lost 5 bases, and 7 bases had no gene match. The CDR3 length is 15 residues. Germline values: CDR1 SGDLS, CDR2 YYNGEE. CDR3 sequence reads: CASSQTSGDLYEQYF. For the CDR3, the DNA is TGTGCCAGCAGTCAGACTAGCGGGGACCTCTACGAGCAGTACTTC.

This clone appeared once. The chain links TRBV11-2 to TRBJ2-5, with D perhaps TRBD2 (7 bases). The CDR3 spans 16 residues. In germline, CDR1 is SGHAT, CDR2 FQNNGV. Trimming pared 5 bases from V and 5 bases from J, leaving 21 bases between. This CDR3 is CASSPDGGARAETQYF. The CDR3 DNA is TGTGCCAGCAGCCCAGATGGGGGGGCTCGGGCGGAGACCCAGTACTTC.

This clone was found once. This sequence joins TRBV19 and TRBJ1-5; tentative D call: TRBD1 (6 bases). Germline CDR1 LNHDA, CDR2 SQIVND (reference sequence). The V end was cut by 8 bases, the J end by 2 bases, with 16 bases between. The CDR3 spans 15 residues. For the CDR3, the DNA is TGTGCCAGTTCCCTTGGACAGTTGGGCAATCAGCCCCAGCATTTT. It codes for CASSLGQLGNQPQHF.

The chain has TRBV11-2 and TRBJ2-2, with 7 bases aligning to TRBD1. The CDR3 spans 15 residues. Trimming took 5 bases from V and 6 from J; bases not matched to a gene: 9. CDR1 is SGHAT and CDR2 is FQNNGV in the germline V gene. The DNA of the CDR3 is TGTGCCAGCAGCCGCCAAGGCACAGGGGCCGGGGAGCTGTTTTTT. Translation gives CASSRQGTGAGELFF.

The chain has TRBV29-1 and TRBJ1-1, with 7 bases that match TRBD1. The V gene's germline CDR1 is SQVTM and CDR2 ANQGSEA. This CDR3 has 13 residues. V trimming: 6 bases; J trimming: 4 bases; junction bases outside the gene matches: 8. The CDR3, as DNA: TGCAGCGTGACGACAGGGCAGGGCACTGAAGCTTTCTTT. It translates to CSVTTGQGTEAFF.

In DNA, the CDR3 is TGTGCCAGCACTAGGGGGGGACAGGGCTACGAGCAGTACTTC. Its protein product is CASTRGGQGYEQYF. The chain links TRBV6-5 to TRBJ2-7; 9 bases line up with TRBD1. The CDR3 consists of 14 residues. CDR1 is MNHEY, CDR2 SVGAGI, per germline. J gave up 3 bases and V 7 bases, and 7 bases lay outside the gene matches.

The gene calls are TRBV10-2 and TRBJ2-7, with 7 bases fitting TRBD1. This CDR3 has 15 amino acids. J lost 0 bases, V lost 1 base, and 3 bases had no gene match. Germline V gene data show CDR1 as WSHSY and CDR2 as SAAADI. The CDR3 coding sequence is TGCGCCAGCAGTGAGTTAACAGGGGCCTCCTACGAGCAGTACTTC. Translation: CASSELTGASYEQYF.

The chain joins TRBV5-1 to TRBJ1-6; D call uncertain. Germline V gene data show CDR1 as SGHRS and CDR2 as YFSETQ. This CDR3 spans 14 amino acids. The ends were cut back, 0 bases at V and 14 bases at J, with 15 bases in the middle. Here the CDR3 DNA reads TGCGCCAGCAGCTTGGGCGGGCTTGGGAGGGCCCTCCACTTT. This translates into CASSLGGLGRALHF.

This clone appeared a few times. V is TRBV6-6 and J is TRBJ1-2, with TRBD1 matching 7 bases. Trimming removed 6 bases from V and 6 bases from J; junction bases left unmatched: 13. In germline, CDR1 is MNHNY, CDR2 SVGAGI (reference sequence). This CDR3 is 15 amino acids long. Here the CDR3 DNA reads TGTGCCAGCAGCCCTTGGCCGACAGGGAACGATGGCTACACCTTC. Its protein is CASSPWPTGNDGYTF.

V and J are TRBV3-1 (or the pseudogene TRBV3-2) and TRBJ1-4; TRBD1 matches at 10 bases. The CDR3 has 18 residues. V trimming: 1 base; J trimming: 1 base; junction bases outside the gene matches: 6. Looked up from germline, CDR1 is LGHDT and CDR2 is YNNKEL (reference sequence). CDR3 residues: CASSQVVGQGGTNEKLFF. DNA for the CDR3: TGTGCCAGCAGCCAAGTGGTCGGACAGGGGGGAACTAATGAAAAACTGTTTTTT.

The rearrangement links TRBV6-1 to TRBJ1-2; 7 nucleotides align to TRBD1. The germline V gene encodes CDR1 MNHNS and CDR2 SASEGT. This CDR3 region has 16 residues. Trimming cost V 1 base and J 1 base; bases outside gene matches: 6. The CDR3 DNA reads as TGTGCCAGCAGTGAAGACAGGGGTCCGAATAACTATGGCTACACCTTC. Translation: CASSEDRGPNNYGYTF.

This clone was seen just once. The chain links TRBV28 to TRBJ2-7, with D hard to call. This CDR3 is built from 12 residues. V lost 7 bases to trimming and J lost 0 bases, with 7 bases between them. Germline assignment: CDR1 MDHEN and CDR2 SYDVKM. The CDR3 DNA reads as TGTGCCAGCAAGACTGTCTCCTACGAGCAGTACTTC. Translated: CASKTVSYEQYF.

The chain employs TRBV5-5 and TRBJ1-1; possibly TRBD1 for D (6 bases). CDR1 is SGHKS and CDR2 is YYEKEE in the germline V gene (reference sequence). V lost 2 bases to trimming and J lost 2 bases, with 10 bases between them. The CDR3 runs 14 residues. CDR3 coding DNA: TGTGCCAGCAGCTTAACCAGGGGAAACACTGAAGCTTTCTTT. It yields the protein CASSLTRGNTEAFF.

The chain couples TRBV4-1 to TRBJ1-1; TRBD1 matches 8 bases. This CDR3 spans 14 amino acids. With 4 bases clipped from V and 5 bases from J, the junction kept 6 bases outside the gene matches. Germline loops: CDR1 MGHRA, CDR2 YSYEKL. The CDR3 spells CASSRTGRGTEAFF. The CDR3 nucleotides read TGCGCCAGCAGCCGGACAGGGAGGGGGACTGAAGCTTTCTTT.